Below, 18 T cell receptor beta chains from the same sample are listed, as sequenced in a study of T cells in narcolepsy. Sequencing used immunoSEQ multiplex PCR; TCRdb keeps in-frame clones, though not all of them. Among 35,000 or so clones listed, about 85% were seen once. The sequenced sample was CD45RA- memory CD4+ T cells from PBMCs. All receptors derive from a human donor with narcolepsy.

The chain carries TRBV5-6 and TRBJ1-6; 8 nucleotides agree with TRBD1. V trimming: 0 bases; J trimming: 10 bases; junction bases outside the gene matches: 15. The CDR3 has 18 residues. Germline-derived CDR1 and CDR2 are SGHDT and YYEEEE. In DNA form, the CDR3 reads TGTGCCAGCAGCTTGGGGAGGCTGACAGGGGCAATGTGGTCACCCCTCCACTTT. Residues: CASSLGRLTGAMWSPLHF. Supplemented by reference TRBV5-6 and TRBJ1-6, the full variable domain reads DAGVTQSPTHLIKTRGQQVTLRCSPKSGHDTVSWYQQALGQGPQFIFQYYEEEERQRGNFPDRFSGHQFPNYSSELNVNALLLGDSALYLCASSLGRLTGAMWSPLHFGNGTRLTVT.

As to this clone: The same CDR3 is also encoded by other DNA sequences in this sample. This chain connects TRBV30 to TRBJ2-2, with TRBD2 matching over 8 bases. The J segment lost 5 bases and the V segment lost 4 bases, leaving 12 bases of the junction unmatched. Per the germline V gene, CDR1 is GTSNPN and CDR2 is SVGIG (reference sequence). The CDR3 covers 16 residues. As DNA, the CDR3 is TGTGCCTGGAAATGGGGCGCGGGGGGTCGTACCGGGGAGCTGTTTTTT. Translating gives CAWKWGAGGRTGELFF.

This clone ranks as medium-sized. At the DNA level, this CDR3 is encoded by other sequences in the same sample as well. The chain recombines TRBV7-2 with TRBJ2-2; D is unclear. Germline CDR1 SGHTA, CDR2 FQGNSA. The CDR3 consists of 12 residues. Trimming removed 2 bases at V and 6 bases at J, with 4 bases between. CDR3 sequence (DNA): TGTGCCAGCAGCTTACTAGCCGGGGAGCTGTTTTTT. Translated: CASSLLAGELFF.

V and J are TRBV27 and TRBJ2-6; no clear D. V was clipped by 3 bases and J by 4 bases, with 10 bases between them. The CDR3 extends over 15 amino acids. The germline V gene has CDR1 MNHEY and CDR2 SMNVEV (reference sequence). The CDR3 DNA sequence: TGTGCCAGCAGTTTTAACAGCTTGGGGGCCAACGTCCTGACTTTC. Protein: CASSFNSLGANVLTF.

V usage is TRBV18 and J usage is TRBJ2-5; maybe TRBD2 (5 bases). V was clipped by 3 bases and J by 0 bases, with 23 bases between them. The CDR3 has 19 residues. Germline CDR1 is KGHSH and CDR2 is LQKENI. DNA for the CDR3: TGTGCCAGCTCACCCGCGAACCCCTATAGCGCACTCCACCAAGAGACCCAGTACTTC. Residues: CASSPANPYSALHQETQYF.

The V call is TRBV6-1, the J call TRBJ1-5, with D possibly being TRBD1 (5 bases). This CDR3 spans 14 amino acids. Germline lookup yields CDR1 MNHNS and CDR2 SASEGT. Trimming removed 7 bases from V and 4 bases from J, with 14 bases in between. The DNA of the CDR3 is TGTGCCAGCACCACAGGACGGTCAAATCAGCCCCAGCATTTT. Amino acids: CASTTGRSNQPQHF.

The chain has TRBV7-8 and TRBJ2-7, with 12 bases aligning to TRBD2. The junction had 7 bases not matched to a gene; V was cut back by 3 bases and J by 4 bases. The CDR3 runs to 16 residues. CDR1 and CDR2 from the germline V gene are SGHVS and FQNEAQ. In nucleotides, the CDR3 is TGTGCCAGCAGCTTGACCCCGACTAGCGGGGGATACGAGCAGTACTTC. Translation gives CASSLTPTSGGYEQYF.

The count of this clone is one. This rearrangement joins TRBV7-2 to TRBJ2-3; D is undetermined. There are 16 residues in the CDR3. Per the germline V gene, CDR1 is SGHTA and CDR2 is FQGNSA. Trimming took off 0 bases at V and 2 bases at J, with 12 bases between the two ends. CDR3 amino acids: CASSLARRSPTDTQYF. In nucleotides, the CDR3 is TGTGCCAGCAGCTTAGCAAGAAGGTCTCCCACAGATACGCAGTATTTT. Full variable domain (remainder filled in from reference TRBV7-2 and TRBJ2-3): GAGVSQSPSNKVTEKGKDVELRCDPISGHTALYWYRQSLGQGLEFLIYFQGNSAPDKSGLPSDRFSAERTGGSVSTLTIQRTQQEDSAVYLCASSLARRSPTDTQYFGPGTRLTVL.

This clone was found once. The rearrangement joins TRBV6-5 to TRBJ1-2; D is unresolved. Germline V CDR1 and CDR2: MNHEY, SVGAGI. The CDR3 has 13 amino acids. Trimming stripped 6 bases from V and 1 base from J, with 9 bases between. As DNA, the CDR3 is TGTGCCAGCAGGCGCGACGGTAACTATGGCTACACCTTC. Protein sequence: CASRRDGNYGYTF.

The V call is TRBV4-3, the J call TRBJ2-5; tentative D call: TRBD2 (6 bases). This CDR3 contains 16 residues. V dropped 3 bases and J dropped 0 bases, with 14 bases sitting between them. Germline CDR1 is LGHNA and CDR2 is YSLEER. The CDR3 bases are TGCGCCAGCAGCCATGGGGCACTAGCCGACCAAGAGACCCAGTACTTC. The encoded protein is CASSHGALADQETQYF.

Notes on this clone: Other DNA sequences in the same sample also yield this CDR3. CDR3 DNA sequence: TGTGCCAGCTCACCAATGGACAAGAGCAATCAGCCCCAGCATTTT. This codes for CASSPMDKSNQPQHF. The rearrangement uses TRBV18 and TRBJ1-5; tentatively, D is TRBD1 (5 bases). The V and J ends lost 2 bases and 1 base respectively, with 9 bases between them. Germline assignment: CDR1 KGHSH and CDR2 LQKENI. The CDR3 length is 15 residues.

The J gene is TRBJ2-3, the V gene TRBV7-6; TRBD2 is a possible D gene (5 bases). V gave up 1 base and J gave up 5 bases, with 10 bases separating them. CDR3 length equals 14 residues. Germline CDR1 reads SGHVS; CDR2 reads FNYEAQ. CDR3 amino acids: CASSLGAGLDTQYF. The CDR3 region has the DNA TGTGCCAGCAGCTTAGGGGCGGGTCTAGATACGCAGTATTTT.

J is TRBJ2-2 and V is TRBV9; D might be TRBD1 or TRBD2, each matching 5 bases. Germline V CDR1 and CDR2: SGDLS, YYNGEE. The CDR3 extends over 14 amino acids. The V end lost 2 bases, the J end lost 6 bases, and 11 bases lay between the germline ends. CDR3 DNA: TGTGCCAGCAGCGTGGGGGAACAACCCGGGGAGCTGTTTTTT. This gives the protein CASSVGEQPGELFF. Complete variable domain (other parts from reference TRBV9 and TRBJ2-2): DSGVTQTPKHLITATGQRVTLRCSPRSGDLSVYWYQQSLDQGLQFLIQYYNGEERAKGNILERFSAQQFPDLHSELNLSSLELGDSALYFCASSVGEQPGELFFGEGSRLTVL.

The chain employs TRBV19 and TRBJ2-7; 8 bases fit TRBD1. The V segment lost 7 bases and the J segment 5 bases; nucleotides outside the gene matches: 4. CDR1 is LNHDA, CDR2 SQIVND, per germline (reference sequence). The CDR3 extends over 12 amino acids. For the CDR3, the DNA is TGTGCCAGTAACGCAGGGGGCAACGAGCAGTACTTC. Encoded protein: CASNAGGNEQYF.

The chain has TRBV11-3 and TRBJ1-1, with D perhaps TRBD1 (6 bases). CDR1 is SGHNT, CDR2 YENEEA, per germline. There are 15 residues in the CDR3. V gave up 5 bases and J gave up 9 bases, with 22 bases separating them. CDR3 DNA sequence: TGTGCCAGCAGCCCTCAACTCGGGCAGGGGACCCAAGCTTTCTTT. Protein sequence: CASSPQLGQGTQAFF.

The chain couples TRBV27 to TRBJ1-5; the D is unclear. CDR3 length: 15 amino acids. Germline values: CDR1 MNHEY, CDR2 SMNVEV (reference sequence). The germline V and J ends were trimmed by 2 bases and 6 bases, with 14 bases remaining between them. For the CDR3, the DNA is TGTGCCAGCAGTTTAGTCGGTTCGGGCGGTCAGCCCCAGCATTTT. This gives the protein CASSLVGSGGQPQHF.

The chain combines TRBV9 with TRBJ1-4; D not certain. CDR3 size: 14 residues. Germline CDR1 reads SGDLS; CDR2 reads YYNGEE. The ends were cut back, 2 bases at V and 0 bases at J, with 5 bases in the middle. The CDR3 DNA sequence: TGTGCCAGCAGCGTGGGAGCAACTAATGAAAAACTGTTTTTT. Translated, it gives CASSVGATNEKLFF.

In its sample, this clone was seen once. The chain employs TRBV19 and TRBJ1-2; D remains unclear. Germline V gene sequence: CDR1 LNHDA, CDR2 SQIVND (reference sequence). The CDR3 spans 16 residues. Trimming removed 0 bases at V and 5 bases at J, with 16 bases between. This chain's CDR3 is CASSIDLSAVPYGYTF. In nucleotides, the CDR3 is TGTGCCAGTAGTATAGATCTATCGGCAGTCCCGTATGGCTACACCTTC.